This T cell receptor (beta chain) emerged from a study of blood T cell repertoires in COVID-19. Overall study context: COVID-19 samples from acute and convalescent phases originated in the United States, Italy and Spain. PBMCs, B-cell-depleted T cells, or T cells were the source of the cDNA or gDNA that made up the material.

In the original processing: It was from reference gene primer amplification that nucleated cell counts were estimated. The table came from immunoSEQ multiplex PCR; TCRdb's copy has only in-frame clones and leaves some out. V and J calls and clone size are those listed in that table; D and trimming were worked out from the DNA. The data hold about 89,000 clones, with about 74% observed a single time. Per germline, CDR1 MNHEY and CDR2 SVGEGT. The CDR3 runs to 17 residues. V shed 4 bases and J 5 bases; nucleotides not matched to a gene: 13. The J gene is TRBJ2-1, the V gene TRBV6-2 or TRBV6-3, with 8 bases aligning to TRBD1. This TCR derives from a human donor in a cohort sampled during active COVID-19. Specimen: peripheral blood. The CDR3 reads CASSSYYGRGPDNEQFF. The CDR3 DNA follows: TGTGCCAGCAGTTCGTATTATGGCAGGGGGCCCGACAATGAGCAGTTCTTC.